A single sample gave rise to the 21 T cell receptor beta chains below, sequenced in a study of Ad26.COV2.S vaccination and SARS-CoV-2 variants. Treatment meaning: some 20 received Ad26.COV2.S at low or high dose, single or two shots; about 5 received placebo; per-sample allocation not given. The samples were gathered on day 63 after the first injection of vaccine or placebo. Sequenced by immunoSEQ multiplex PCR; TCRdb stores in-frame clones only, minus some. Of 300,000 to 350,000 clones listed, 88% are singletons. Sequenced here: peripheral blood, sampled in a trial of Ad26.COV2.S vaccine versus placebo. These receptor sequences come from a person between 18 and 65 years old who received the Ad26.COV2.S COVID-19 vaccine or a placebo.

J is TRBJ2-7 and V is TRBV27, with TRBD2 as a possible D gene (5 bases). V was cut by 9 bases and J by 2 bases, with 20 bases left in between. The CDR3 contains 15 residues. CDR1 is MNHEY, CDR2 SMNVEV, per germline (reference sequence). CDR3 residues: CASIPAAGYTYEQYF. The CDR3 DNA follows: TGTGCCAGTATCCCGGCGGCGGGCTATACCTACGAGCAGTACTTC.

The table lists this clone with a count of one. The V gene is TRBV5-1, the J gene TRBJ2-1, with TRBD2 matching over 10 bases. The V segment lost 1 base and the J segment 6 bases; nucleotides outside the gene matches: 4. Germline V gene data show CDR1 as SGHRS and CDR2 as YFSETQ. The CDR3 sequence is 15 residues long. CDR3 residues: CASSLQLAGLNEQFF. The DNA for the CDR3 is TGCGCCAGCAGCTTGCAACTAGCGGGGCTCAATGAGCAGTTCTTC.

The V gene is TRBV6-4, the J gene TRBJ1-2, with D perhaps TRBD1 (5 bases). Germline V lookup: CDR1 MRHNA, CDR2 SNTAGT. This CDR3 has 14 amino acids. Trimming shortened V by 5 bases and J by 6 bases, and 16 bases separated the two germline ends. CDR3: CASSPGFIGNGYTF. The CDR3 DNA reads as TGTGCCAGCAGTCCAGGGTTTATTGGAAATGGCTACACCTTC.

V gene TRBV5-1 combines with J gene TRBJ2-1; the match to TRBD2 covers 11 bases. The V gene's germline CDR1 is SGHRS and CDR2 YFSETQ. The CDR3 is 15 residues long. V dropped 1 base and J dropped 9; count of bases not matched to a gene: 6. This chain's CDR3 is CASSLFTSGGSEQFF. The CDR3 region has the DNA TGCGCCAGCAGCTTGTTCACTAGCGGGGGATCTGAGCAGTTCTTC.

V is TRBV13 and J is TRBJ2-7, with unresolved D. CDR1 is PRHDT, CDR2 FYEKMQ, per germline (reference sequence). The CDR3 length is 16 residues. V was shortened by 5 bases and J by 7 bases, with 24 bases between the two germline ends. This chain's CDR3 is CASSTRGIRAPEEQYF. The CDR3 DNA sequence: TGTGCCAGCAGCACCCGAGGAATCCGGGCCCCGGAGGAGCAGTACTTC.

The chain has TRBV30 and TRBJ1-5; perhaps TRBD1 as D (6 bases). The length of the CDR3 is 15 residues. V lost 3 bases, J lost 1 base, and 13 bases lay in between. Germline CDR1 GTSNPN, CDR2 SVGIG (reference sequence). CDR3 region: CAWSRGPDSNQPQHF. The DNA of the CDR3 is TGTGCCTGGAGCAGGGGACCCGACAGCAATCAGCCCCAGCATTTT.

In this sample, this clone turned up once. This chain links TRBV28 with TRBJ2-7; D is perhaps TRBD1 (6 bases). The CDR3 has 13 amino acids. V was clipped by 6 bases and J by 5 bases, with 14 bases between them. CDR1 MDHEN and CDR2 SYDVKM come from the germline V gene. The CDR3 reads CASRQGVGDEQYF. The CDR3 DNA reads as TGTGCCAGCAGACAGGGAGTAGGGGACGAGCAGTACTTC. The entire variable domain, with the rest obtained from reference TRBV28 and TRBJ2-7, is as follows: DVKVTQSSRYLVKRTGEKVFLECVQDMDHENMFWYRQDPGLGLRLIYFSYDVKMKEKGDIPEGYSVSREKKERFSLILESASTNQTSMYLCASRQGVGDEQYFGPGTRLTVT.

With respect to this clone: The DNA is left out, because the CDR3 cannot be placed on it with certainty; the CDR3 is given as TCRdb lists it. The genes are TRBV7-2 and TRBJ2-3. Germline CDR1 reads SGHTA; CDR2 reads FQGNSA. The CDR3 spans 14 amino acids, including both terminal residues. CDR3 region: CASSPFGAADTQYF.

The rearrangement joins TRBV6-5 to TRBJ2-2; 7 bases fit TRBD2. Per germline, CDR1 MNHEY and CDR2 SVGAGI. This CDR3 comprises 16 residues. J was trimmed by 7 bases and V by 1 base; bases with no gene match: 9. CDR3 sequence reads: CASSYYRLARVGELFF. The CDR3 nucleotides are TGTGCCAGCAGTTACTATAGACTAGCTCGGGTCGGGGAGCTGTTTTTT.

This clone came up once. This rearrangement joins TRBV3-1 (or the pseudogene TRBV3-2) to TRBJ2-7, with D tentatively TRBD1 (5 bases). CDR1 is LGHDT and CDR2 is YNNKEL in the germline V gene (reference sequence). V was trimmed by 0 bases and J by 0 bases, leaving 15 bases between them. CDR3 length: 17 residues. The CDR3 nucleotides are TGTGCCAGCAGCCAAGAACTTAGGGGAAGGCTCTCCTACGAGCAGTACTTC. It yields the protein CASSQELRGRLSYEQYF.

This clone occurred a few times. This chain joins TRBV18 and TRBJ1-2; 10 bases agree with TRBD1. V lost 3 bases and J lost 3; bases outside the gene matches: 4. Germline V gene data show CDR1 as KGHSH and CDR2 as LQKENI. CDR3 size: 15 residues. The CDR3 loop reads CASSPTGTGDYGYTF. The CDR3 nucleotides read TGTGCCAGCTCACCTACCGGGACAGGGGACTATGGCTACACCTTC.

J is TRBJ1-5 and V is TRBV9; D ambiguous. V lost 0 bases, J lost 0 bases, and 7 bases lay in between. Germline-derived CDR1 and CDR2 are SGDLS and YYNGEE. The CDR3 runs 15 residues. CDR3 residues: CASSVGGSSNQPQHF. DNA of the CDR3: TGTGCCAGCAGCGTAGGGGGAAGTAGCAATCAGCCCCAGCATTTT.

The chain joins TRBV3-1 (or the pseudogene TRBV3-2) to TRBJ1-1; possible D gene TRBD1, 6 bases. The V end was cut by 3 bases, the J end by 1 base, with 12 bases between. The germline V gene encodes CDR1 LGHDT and CDR2 YNNKEL (reference sequence). There are 15 residues in the CDR3. CDR3: CASSHTQTGNTEAFF. As DNA, the CDR3 is TGTGCCAGCAGCCACACACAGACAGGGAACACTGAAGCTTTCTTT.

This clone was seen only once. The rearrangement uses TRBV10-3 and TRBJ2-2; weak D call: TRBD1 (6 bases). Looked up from germline, CDR1 is ENHRY and CDR2 is SYGVKD. V was trimmed by 3 bases and J by 5 bases, leaving 13 bases between them. The CDR3 runs to 15 residues. CDR3 coding DNA: TGTGCCATCAGTGACCCCGCAGGGGTGACCGGGGAGCTGTTTTTT. It yields the protein CAISDPAGVTGELFF.

This clone was counted between two and nine times. The V call is TRBV6-2 or TRBV6-3, the J call TRBJ2-6; TRBD2 might be the D (5 bases). Germline CDR1 reads MNHEY; CDR2 reads SVGEGT. V dropped 5 bases and J dropped 0 bases, with 5 bases sitting between them. This CDR3 contains 14 residues. CDR3 sequence: CASSRDSGANVLTF. In nucleotides, the CDR3 is TGTGCCAGCAGTCGGGACTCTGGGGCCAACGTCCTGACTTTC.

The V and J genes are TRBV7-7 and TRBJ2-5, with 7 nucleotides matching TRBD1. This CDR3 spans 16 amino acids. V lost 8 bases to trimming and J lost 4 bases; unmatched junction nucleotides: 16. From germline, CDR1 is SSHAT and CDR2 FNYEAQ (reference sequence). CDR3 region: CASVIDRDHRLETQYF. The DNA for the CDR3 is TGTGCCAGCGTCATTGACAGGGACCATCGATTAGAGACCCAGTACTTC.

CDR3 residues: CASSLLDSNQPQHF. DNA for the CDR3: TGTGCCAGCAGCTTACTGGATAGCAATCAGCCCCAGCATTTT. The chain links TRBV11-2 to TRBJ1-5, with D uncertain. The germline V gene has CDR1 SGHAT and CDR2 FQNNGV. CDR3 size: 14 residues. V lost 2 bases and J lost 0, with 5 bases in between.

The chain links TRBV12-5 to TRBJ2-1; D not certain. Trimming took off 3 bases at V and 5 bases at J, with 14 bases between the two ends. The CDR3 runs to 15 residues. CDR1 and CDR2 from the germline V gene are LGHNT and FRNRAP. The CDR3 nucleotides read TGTGCTAGTGGTTTTTTCCCAGGCCCTAACAATGAGCAGTTCTTC. Its translation is CASGFFPGPNNEQFF.

This chain connects TRBV30 to TRBJ1-5, with D unresolved. The CDR3 spans 15 residues. Germline CDR1 GTSNPN, CDR2 SVGIG (reference sequence). V was pared by 2 bases and J by 4 bases, with 15 bases between. The CDR3 is CAWSRNALGNQPQHF. Here the CDR3 DNA reads TGTGCCTGGAGTCGAAACGCCCTGGGAAATCAGCCCCAGCATTTT.

The chain couples TRBV24-1 to TRBJ1-1; a weak D match, TRBD1 (5 bases). Deletions cut 1 base from V and 1 base from J, with 18 bases between. CDR3 length: 18 amino acids. Germline values: CDR1 KGHDR, CDR2 SFDVKD. CDR3 amino acids: CATSDLKYFRGRNTEAFF. The CDR3 DNA reads as TGTGCCACCAGTGATTTAAAATATTTCCGGGGCAGGAACACTGAAGCTTTCTTT.

The chain combines TRBV7-9 with TRBJ1-1; D is uncertain. The CDR3 length is 12 residues. V was shortened by 5 bases and J by 10 bases, with 14 bases between the two germline ends. The germline V gene encodes CDR1 SEHNR and CDR2 FQNEAQ (reference sequence). In DNA, the CDR3 is TGTGCCAGCAGCGAAAAATGGGGTCCAGCTTTCTTT. As protein: CASSEKWGPAFF.